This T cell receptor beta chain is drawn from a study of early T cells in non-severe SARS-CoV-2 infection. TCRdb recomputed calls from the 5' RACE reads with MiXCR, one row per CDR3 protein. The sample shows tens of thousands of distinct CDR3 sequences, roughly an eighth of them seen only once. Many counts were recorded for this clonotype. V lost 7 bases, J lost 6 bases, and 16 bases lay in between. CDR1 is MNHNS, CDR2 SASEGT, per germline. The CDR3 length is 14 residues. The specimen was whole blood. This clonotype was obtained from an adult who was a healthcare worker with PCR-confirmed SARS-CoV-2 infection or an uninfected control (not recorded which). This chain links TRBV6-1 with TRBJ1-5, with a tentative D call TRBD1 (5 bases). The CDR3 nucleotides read TGTGCCAGCATTTGGGGGGGATCGGGTCAGCCCCAGCATTTT. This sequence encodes CASIWGGSGQPQHF.